This T cell receptor (beta chain) came from a study of blood T cell repertoires in COVID-19. Overall study: Some COVID-19 samples were acute and others convalescent; all came from the United States, Italy and Spain. In each case, the material was cDNA or gDNA derived from T cells, B-cell-depleted T cells, or PBMCs.

The CDR3 sequence is 17 residues long. CDR1 is SGDLS, CDR2 YYNGEE, per germline. Trimming at V came to 4 bases and at J to 5 bases, leaving 15 bases not matched to a gene. How the authors handled the data: Estimated nucleated cell counts came from reference gene primer amplification. Sequenced by immunoSEQ multiplex PCR; TCRdb stores in-frame clones only, minus some. V and J calls and clone size are those listed in that table; D and trimming were worked out from the DNA. Found here are roughly 240,000 clones, approximately 84% of them singletons; the top ten hold just over 3%. The sample taken for sequencing was peripheral blood. V and J are TRBV9 and TRBJ2-1, with 7 bases lining up with TRBD1. The sequence was collected from a woman aged 25 to 39 who had recovered from COVID-19. CDR3 amino acids: CASSPNTYRGNNNEQFF. The CDR3 coding sequence is TGTGCCAGCAGCCCTAATACCTACAGGGGTAATAACAATGAGCAGTTCTTC.